One T cell receptor (beta chain) is described in this entry. Its antigen is undetermined. The libraries were made with immunoSEQ version 4 in survey mode. Assay: immunoSEQ multiplex PCR; the TCRdb copy retains only in-frame clones and omits some. The profile shows about 40,000 clones, 70% to 80% of them singletons. The CDR3 contains 14 residues. The germline gives CDR1 LGHDT, CDR2 YNNKEL (reference sequence). The ends were cut back, 1 base at V and 2 bases at J, with 5 bases in the middle. The data derive from a study of persistence of HIV-infected CD4 T cells. Study results and limitations: Antigen-responding cells were enriched for degenerate expanded CDR3beta sequences.

The stimulus was an HIV-1 Gag 15-mer peptide pool, 0.95 to 1 ug/peptide/mL. Memory cells lacking CD40L and CD69 with high CD45RO were sorted. The material sequenced was CD4+ T cells sorted from PBMCs after approximately 19-hour stimulation, taken from a patient who received antiretroviral therapy. V usage is TRBV3-1 (or the pseudogene TRBV3-2) and J usage is TRBJ2-2; no firm D call. This sequence was found in an adult man with HIV who was CMV-seropositive. CDR3 residues: CASSQGPNTGELFF. In DNA, the CDR3 is TGTGCCAGCAGCCAAGGACCTAACACCGGGGAGCTGTTTTTT.